This T cell receptor beta chain stems from a study of T cell responses to AZD1222 COVID-19 vaccine. Data came from immunoSEQ multiplex PCR; TCRdb stores just in-frame clones and leaves some out. The sample lists about 210,000 clones, 94% occurring once. This CDR3 is built from 14 residues. The V gene lost 3 bases and the J gene lost 7 bases, with 12 bases spanning the gap. CDR1 is MRHNA and CDR2 is SNTAGT in the germline V gene. The source material was peripheral blood, sampled 28 days after the second dose of the MenACWY control vaccine. This clonotype was sampled from an adult who received the MenACWY meningococcal vaccine as a control. The rearrangement joins TRBV6-4 to TRBJ2-2; D perhaps matches TRBD2 (7 bases). The CDR3 is CASSEAGAVGELFF. DNA for the CDR3: TGTGCCAGCAGTGAGGCGGGGGCGGTCGGGGAGCTGTTTTTT.